The T cell receptor beta chain described here comes from a study of cytomegalovirus exposure and HLA in healthy donors. Findings of the study overall: Immune exposure information comprised only CMV serostatus.

About this clone: What it recognizes is unknown.

The CDR3 spans 15 residues. Germline CDR1 reads MDHEN; CDR2 reads SYDVKM. J gave up 5 bases and V 8 bases, and 13 bases lay outside the gene matches. PCR employed 60 Vbeta and 13 Jbeta primers. Profiled with immunoSEQ multiplex PCR; TCRdb holds only in-frame clones, not every one. Of roughly 82,000 clones listed, about 70% are singletons. This TCR was recovered from a woman in her 50s in good health and CMV-seropositive. V is TRBV28 and J is TRBJ2-5; 8 bases are a match to TRBD2. The sample consisted of PBMCs. CDR3 DNA: TGTGCCAGCGCCTCGATAGCGGGAAATTCGGAGACCCAGTACTTC. Protein product: CASASIAGNSETQYF. The full variable domain, in which reference TRBV28 and TRBJ2-5 provide the parts outside the CDR3, is DVKVTQSSRYLVKRTGEKVFLECVQDMDHENMFWYRQDPGLGLRLIYFSYDVKMKEKGDIPEGYSVSREKKERFSLILESASTNQTSMYLCASASIAGNSETQYFGPGTRLLVL.